Sequencing of this T cell receptor beta chain was carried out in a study of T-cell memory formation after mild COVID-19 (dated by TCRdb to about 2021). General notes on the study: TCR sequence clusters from the two donors were found to be largely donor specific. T-cell clones expanding and contracting after mild COVID-19 in two donors were tracked by longitudinal TCRalpha and TCRbeta repertoire sequencing. The cohort was made up of two young adult volunteers, one female and one male, who were previously healthy. What the study reported, not specific to this receptor: Some responding clones were found in pre-infection memory, which suggests that pre-existing cross-reactive memory T cells took part in the SARS-CoV-2 response. Contracting CD4+ clones turned up mainly in the CM and EM memory subsets, whereas EMRA was where CD8+ clones were enriched. The study included only a couple of mild cases, and larger cohorts that include severe cases with pre-infection samples were judged to be necessary. Clones that contracted from day 15 to 85 showed balanced CD4/CD8 phenotypes, whereas a second wave of clones that expanded from day 15 to 37 leaned towards CD4+. The second-wave clones that peaked on day 37 were not confirmed to be SARS-CoV-2 specific.

Sequencing was carried out with an Illumina NovaSeq 6000. Using 5'RACE with constant-segment primers, TCRalpha and TCRbeta cDNA libraries were constructed, with sample barcodes and unique molecular identifiers added in the process. Trizol reagent was used to extract RNA from every sample. Amplification of the libraries took two PCR steps, and the second step added a second sample barcode plus Illumina TruSeq adapters. The libraries were sequenced on an Illumina NovaSeq using 2 x 150 bp paired-end reads. The paper's data handling went like this. With migec v1.2.7, reads were demultiplexed and then collapsed into UMI-guided consensus sequences. Using mixcr v2.1.11, the UMI consensuses were aligned to TRA and TRB V and J templates and assembled into clonotypes. A clonotype was counted as expanded or contracted only when both edgeR and NoisET called the clonotype significant, with the noise models trained on biological replicates. edgeR calls used a false discovery rate-adjusted p below 0.01 and a log2 fold-change threshold of 1. As an exploratory analysis of dynamics, PCA with hierarchical clustering was applied to max-normalized trajectories of the 1000 most abundant clonotypes. The CD4 or CD8 phenotype of responding clones was assigned using the separately sequenced CD4+ and CD8+ repertoires. The public reads were quality trimmed at Q25 with fastp and then assembled into clones with MiXCR by TCRdb, keeping productive beta chains. Under each unique CDR3 protein, matching rows form one entry showing the most common genes and DNA. The V and J calls, along with clone size, are taken from TCRdb and not from the paper's own processing. Here the sample has under 450,000 distinct CDR3 sequences; 23% occur a single time. Jointly, the top ten make up around 14% of the sample.

To note about this clonotype: Its antigen specificity is not known. There are no base qualities to consult, and no much larger clone falls within one base.

The CDR3 runs 16 residues from the cysteine to the phenylalanine. The entry retains the CDR3 DNA only, 48 bases that are in frame from base 1. The trim is 7 bases for V and 0 bases for J, with a gap of 17 bases between the germline ends. CDR1 is given as LGHNA and CDR2 as YSLEER, both from the germline V gene. Ficoll-Paque density gradient centrifugation was used to isolate PBMCs. The chain links TRBV4-3 with TRBJ2-3; matching of 5 bases hints at TRBD1 as the D gene. This receptor was obtained from an adult woman who had mild COVID-19 (a few samples of this study predate the infection). The sample titles of this study are shuffled in the database, so cell type and time point are left out; the donor was told from shared clones. Sequenced: PBMCs or a T cell subset sorted from them (not recorded which). The DNA is TGCGCCAGCACAGCTCGATTCACAGGCAGCACAGATACGCAGTATTTT. Its protein reads: CASTARFTGSTDTQYF.